The clone carrying this T cell receptor beta chain was seen more than once but under ten times. Its antigen remains unidentified. The data were taken from a study of glioma-infiltrating T cells. Study-level points and caveats: Tissue and blood shared very few CDR3 sequences. Tissue-blood divergence was below expectation in non-neoplastic patients, above in gliomas.

The iRepertoire nested amplicon-rescue multiplex PCR amplified TCR alpha and beta CDR3s from RNA. One-step reverse transcription and amplification started from approximately 100-400 ng of tissue mRNA or PBMC total RNA. Each CDR3 protein gets one entry after TCRdb re-called the multiplex PCR reads with MiXCR. The sample holds roughly 120,000 distinct CDR3 sequences, around 23% seen once. J gave up 1 base and V 6 bases, and 13 bases lay outside the gene matches. The CDR3 spans 18 residues. Germline V lookup: CDR1 KGHDR, CDR2 SFDVKD. The sequencing input was glioma tissue, nonneoplastic brain tissue, or PBMCs (not recorded which). The chain recombines TRBV24-1 with TRBJ2-3, with TRBD1 matching over 9 bases. The sequence came from a human donor with low-grade glioma or glioblastoma, undergoing nonglioma brain surgery, or in good health (not recorded which). CDR3 DNA sequence: TGTGCCACCAGTAACACGGGGACAGGGCCTCTTCGCACAGATACGCAGTATTTT. This translates into CATSNTGTGPLRTDTQYF.